The 7 T cell receptor beta chains below all came from one sample that was sequenced in a study of OX40 agonist ivuxolimab in advanced cancers. This table comes from immunoSEQ multiplex PCR, and its TCRdb copy is limited to in-frame clones, with some not included. Among some 50,000 clones listed, under 90% were seen once. This sample comprised CD4+ or CD8+ T cells sorted from blood, obtained in a trial of the OX40 agonist ivuxolimab. The origin of the receptors is an adult with an advanced solid tumor such as melanoma, head and neck, liver or kidney cancer.

J is TRBJ2-4 and V is TRBV28; TRBD1 aligns across 10 bases. Germline CDR1 and CDR2: MDHEN and SYDVKM. The CDR3 runs to 16 residues. Trimming at V came to 1 base and at J to 7 bases, leaving 7 bases not matched to a gene. DNA of the CDR3: TGTGCCAGCAGTTTATCAGACAGGGGGCTTGGGAACATTCAGTACTTC. Encoded protein: CASSLSDRGLGNIQYF.

The V gene is TRBV6-5, the J gene TRBJ1-2; TRBD1 matches at 10 bases. Trimming cost V 5 bases and J 3 bases; bases outside gene matches: 3. From germline, CDR1 is MNHEY and CDR2 SVGAGI. The length of the CDR3 is 14 residues. As DNA, the CDR3 is TGTGCCAGCAGTCGGACAGGGGGTGACTATGGCTACACCTTC. Its protein product is CASSRTGGDYGYTF.

Here the CDR3 reads CASSQGGSSHADTQYF. CDR3 DNA: TGTGCCAGTTCCCAAGGGGGGTCTAGCCACGCAGATACGCAGTATTTT. This chain joins TRBV19 and TRBJ2-3; D may match TRBD1 or TRBD2 (6 bases each). CDR1 LNHDA and CDR2 SQIVND come from the germline V gene (reference sequence). V was cut by 8 bases and J by 4 bases, with 22 bases left in between. This CDR3 comprises 16 residues.

The chain employs TRBV27 and TRBJ1-2; D is unresolved. The CDR3 is made up of 14 amino acids. With 4 bases removed from V and 4 bases from J, the gap between germline ends came to 13 bases. Looked up from germline, CDR1 is MNHEY and CDR2 is SMNVEV (reference sequence). CDR3 residues: CASSSTSPPYGYTF. CDR3 bases: TGTGCCAGCAGTTCCACCAGTCCCCCCTATGGCTACACCTTC.

The V and J genes are TRBV28 and TRBJ1-5, with TRBD1 identical over 9 bases. Germline trimming cut 7 bases from V and 0 bases from J; bases unmatched to any gene: 10. The CDR3 is 17 amino acids. Germline lookup yields CDR1 MDHEN and CDR2 SYDVKM. The CDR3 sequence is CASTEPGQGVSNQPQHF. The CDR3 region has the DNA TGTGCCAGCACCGAACCGGGACAGGGTGTTAGCAATCAGCCCCAGCATTTT.

The CDR3 DNA reads TGCGCCAGCAGCCCCGCCGGCGAGGGTTTTGATCGGGGCTACACCTTC. Encoded protein: CASSPAGEGFDRGYTF. The rearrangement links TRBV5-1 to TRBJ1-2; no clear D. CDR1 and CDR2 from the germline V gene are SGHRS and YFSETQ. CDR3 size: 16 residues. V was clipped by 4 bases and J by 8 bases, with 24 bases between them.

Only one count was recorded for this clone. V gene TRBV28 combines with J gene TRBJ1-2; possibly TRBD1 for D (5 bases). CDR3 length: 15 residues. V was cut by 7 bases and J by 4 bases, with 19 bases left in between. Per the germline V gene, CDR1 is MDHEN and CDR2 is SYDVKM. CDR3 region: CASMQRDRYSYGYTF. The DNA of the CDR3 is TGTGCCAGCATGCAAAGGGACCGATATTCCTATGGCTACACCTTC.